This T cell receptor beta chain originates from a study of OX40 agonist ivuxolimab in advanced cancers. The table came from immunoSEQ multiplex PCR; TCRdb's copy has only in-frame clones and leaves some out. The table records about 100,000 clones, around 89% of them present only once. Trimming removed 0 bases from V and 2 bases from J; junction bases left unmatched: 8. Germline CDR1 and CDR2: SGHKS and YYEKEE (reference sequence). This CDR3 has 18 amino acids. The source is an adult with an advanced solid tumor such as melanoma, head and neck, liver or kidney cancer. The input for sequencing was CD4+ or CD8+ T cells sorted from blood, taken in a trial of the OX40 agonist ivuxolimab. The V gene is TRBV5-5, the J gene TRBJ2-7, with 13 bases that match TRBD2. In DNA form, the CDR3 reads TGTGCCAGCAGCTTGGGTACTAGCGGGAGGGCGATCCCCTACGAGCAGTACTTC. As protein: CASSLGTSGRAIPYEQYF. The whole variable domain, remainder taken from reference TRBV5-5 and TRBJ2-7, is DAGVTQSPTHLIKTRGQQVTLRCSPISGHKSVSWYQQVLGQGPQFIFQYYEKEERGRGNFPDRFSARQFPNYSSELNVNALLLGDSALYLCASSLGTSGRAIPYEQYFGPGTRLTVT.